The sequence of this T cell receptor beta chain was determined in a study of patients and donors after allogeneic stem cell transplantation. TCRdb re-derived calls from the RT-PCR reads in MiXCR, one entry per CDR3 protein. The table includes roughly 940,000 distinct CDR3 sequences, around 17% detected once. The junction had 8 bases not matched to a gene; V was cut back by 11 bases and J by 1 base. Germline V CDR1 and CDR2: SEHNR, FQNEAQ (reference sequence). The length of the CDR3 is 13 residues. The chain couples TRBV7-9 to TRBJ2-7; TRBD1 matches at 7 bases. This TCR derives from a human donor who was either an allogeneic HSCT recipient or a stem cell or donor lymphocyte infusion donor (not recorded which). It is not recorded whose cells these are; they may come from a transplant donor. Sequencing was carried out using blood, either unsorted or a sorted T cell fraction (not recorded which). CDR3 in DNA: TGTGCCCCCAGGGGGACAGCGTCCTACGAGCAGTACTTC. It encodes CAPRGTASYEQYF.